This TCR beta chain appears in the sequencing data of a study of OX40 agonist ivuxolimab in advanced cancers. This clone appeared once. The method was immunoSEQ multiplex PCR; TCRdb's version includes in-frame clones alone and lacks a portion of them. Of about 70,000 clones listed, 88% are singletons. Trimming removed 1 base at V and 2 bases at J, with 14 bases between. The CDR3 covers 16 residues. The germline gives CDR1 LGHNA, CDR2 YNFKEQ. The chain links TRBV4-2 to TRBJ2-5, with D tentatively TRBD1 (6 bases). This specimen consisted of CD4+ or CD8+ T cells sorted from blood, obtained in a trial of the OX40 agonist ivuxolimab. This sequence originates from an adult with an advanced solid tumor such as melanoma, head and neck, liver or kidney cancer. CDR3 DNA: TGTGCCAGCAGCCAAGGGGGACAAGGGCCGCAAGAGACCCAGTACTTC. Amino acid sequence: CASSQGGQGPQETQYF.